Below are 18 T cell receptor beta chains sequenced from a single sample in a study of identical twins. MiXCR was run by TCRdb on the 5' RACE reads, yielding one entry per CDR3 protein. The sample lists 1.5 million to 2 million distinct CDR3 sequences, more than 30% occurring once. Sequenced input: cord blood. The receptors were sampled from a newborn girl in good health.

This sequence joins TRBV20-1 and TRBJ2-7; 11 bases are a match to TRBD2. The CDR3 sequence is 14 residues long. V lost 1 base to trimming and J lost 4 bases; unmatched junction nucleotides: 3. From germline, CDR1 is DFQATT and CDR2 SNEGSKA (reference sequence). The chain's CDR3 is CSARVAGGWYEQYF. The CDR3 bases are TGCAGTGCTAGAGTAGCGGGAGGGTGGTACGAGCAGTACTTC.

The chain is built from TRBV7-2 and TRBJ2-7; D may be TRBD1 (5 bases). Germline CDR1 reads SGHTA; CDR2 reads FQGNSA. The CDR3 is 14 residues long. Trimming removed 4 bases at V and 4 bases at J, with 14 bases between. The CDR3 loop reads CASSSRGFGYEQYF. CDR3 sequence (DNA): TGTGCCAGCAGCTCTAGGGGCTTCGGTTACGAGCAGTACTTC.

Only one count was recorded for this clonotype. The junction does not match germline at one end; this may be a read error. The CDR3 DNA follows: TGCAGCGTTGAACCCTACTACAGGGATGGCTGCACCTTC. Translating it yields CSVEPYYRDGCTF. V and J are TRBV29-1 and TRBJ1-2; D possibly corresponds to TRBD1 (6 bases). Germline V lookup: CDR1 SQVTM, CDR2 ANQGSEA. The CDR3 is made up of 13 amino acids.

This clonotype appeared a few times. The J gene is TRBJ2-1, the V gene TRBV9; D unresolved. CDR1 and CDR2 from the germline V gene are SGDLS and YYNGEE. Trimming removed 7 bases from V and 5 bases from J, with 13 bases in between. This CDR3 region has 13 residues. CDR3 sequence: CASAPGWDNEQFF. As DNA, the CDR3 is TGTGCCAGCGCGCCAGGATGGGACAATGAGCAGTTCTTC.

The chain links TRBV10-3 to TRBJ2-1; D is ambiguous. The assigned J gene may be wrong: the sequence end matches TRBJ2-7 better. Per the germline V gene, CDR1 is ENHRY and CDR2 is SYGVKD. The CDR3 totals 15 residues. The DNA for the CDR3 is TGTGCCATCAGTGAGTCGATCGTTTTATCCGATGAGCAGTACTTC. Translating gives CAISESIVLSDEQYF.

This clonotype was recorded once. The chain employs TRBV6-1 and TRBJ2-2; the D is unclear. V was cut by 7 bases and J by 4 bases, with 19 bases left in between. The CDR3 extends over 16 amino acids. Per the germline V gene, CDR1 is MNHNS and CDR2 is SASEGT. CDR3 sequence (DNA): TGTGCCAGCACCCTCCTTGTCGGTACTGTCACCGGGGAGCTGTTTTTT. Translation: CASTLLVGTVTGELFF.

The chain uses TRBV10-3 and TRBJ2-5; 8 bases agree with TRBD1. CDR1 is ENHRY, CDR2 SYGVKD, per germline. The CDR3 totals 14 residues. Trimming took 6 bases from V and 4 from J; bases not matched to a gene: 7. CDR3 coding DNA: TGTGCCATCAGCCCCAGGGGGCTAGGAGAGACCCAGTACTTC. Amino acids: CAISPRGLGETQYF.

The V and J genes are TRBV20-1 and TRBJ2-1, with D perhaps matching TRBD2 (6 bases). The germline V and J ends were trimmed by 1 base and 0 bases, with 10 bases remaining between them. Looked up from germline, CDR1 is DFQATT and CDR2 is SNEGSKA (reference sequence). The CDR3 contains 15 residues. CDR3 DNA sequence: TGCAGTGCTAGAGTAGGAGCGGGCTCCTACAATGAGCAGTTCTTC. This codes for CSARVGAGSYNEQFF.

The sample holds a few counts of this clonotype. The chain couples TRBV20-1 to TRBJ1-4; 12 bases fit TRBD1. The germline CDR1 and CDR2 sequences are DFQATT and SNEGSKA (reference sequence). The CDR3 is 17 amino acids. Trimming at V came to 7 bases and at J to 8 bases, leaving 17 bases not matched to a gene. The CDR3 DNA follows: TGCAGTGTTCCCGTTAGAGACCGGGACAGGGGGCGCGAAAAACTGTTTTTT. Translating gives CSVPVRDRDRGREKLFF.

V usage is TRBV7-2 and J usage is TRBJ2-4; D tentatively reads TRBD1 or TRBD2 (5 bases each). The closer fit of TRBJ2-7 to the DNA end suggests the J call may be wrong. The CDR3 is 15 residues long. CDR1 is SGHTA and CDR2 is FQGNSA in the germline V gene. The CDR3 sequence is CASSFSGTDIYEQYF. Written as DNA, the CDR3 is TGTGCCAGCAGCTTTTCCGGGACGGATATCTACGAGCAGTACTTC.

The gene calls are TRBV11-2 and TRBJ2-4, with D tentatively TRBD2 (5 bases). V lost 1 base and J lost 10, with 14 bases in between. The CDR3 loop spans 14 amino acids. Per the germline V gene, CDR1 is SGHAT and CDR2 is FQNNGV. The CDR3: CASSLASPRGIQYF. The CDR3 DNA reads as TGTGCCAGCAGCTTAGCTAGCCCCCGAGGGATTCAGTACTTC. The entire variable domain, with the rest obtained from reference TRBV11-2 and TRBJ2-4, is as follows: EAGVAQSPRYKIIEKRQSVAFWCNPISGHATLYWYQQILGQGPKLLIQFQNNGVVDDSQLPKDRFSAERLKGVDSTLKIQPAKLEDSAVYLCASSLASPRGIQYFGAGTRLSVL.

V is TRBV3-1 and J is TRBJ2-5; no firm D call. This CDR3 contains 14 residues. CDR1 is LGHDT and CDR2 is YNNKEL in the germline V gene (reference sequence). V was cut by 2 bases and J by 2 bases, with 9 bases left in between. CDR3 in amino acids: CASSQRPAQETQYF. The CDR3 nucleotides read TGTGCCAGCAGCCAAAGGCCAGCTCAAGAGACCCAGTACTTC.

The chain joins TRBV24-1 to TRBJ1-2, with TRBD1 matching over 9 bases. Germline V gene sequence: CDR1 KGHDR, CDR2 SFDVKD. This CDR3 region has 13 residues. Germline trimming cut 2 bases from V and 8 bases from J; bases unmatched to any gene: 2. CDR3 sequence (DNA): TGTGCCACCAGTGATTACACAGGGGGCGGCTACACCTTC. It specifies CATSDYTGGGYTF.

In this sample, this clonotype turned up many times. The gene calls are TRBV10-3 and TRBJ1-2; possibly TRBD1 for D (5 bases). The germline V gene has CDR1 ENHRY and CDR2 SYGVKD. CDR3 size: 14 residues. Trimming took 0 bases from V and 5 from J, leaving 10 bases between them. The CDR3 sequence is CAISESTAGYGYTF. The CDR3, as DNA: TGTGCCATCAGTGAGTCGACAGCTGGGTATGGCTACACCTTC.

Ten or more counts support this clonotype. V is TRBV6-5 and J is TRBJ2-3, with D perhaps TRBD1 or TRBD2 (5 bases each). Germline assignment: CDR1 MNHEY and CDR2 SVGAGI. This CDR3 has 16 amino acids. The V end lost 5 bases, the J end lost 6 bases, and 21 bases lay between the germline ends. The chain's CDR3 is CASSIYDGAQPDTQYF. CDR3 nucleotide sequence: TGTGCCAGCAGTATTTACGACGGGGCGCAACCCGATACGCAGTATTTT.

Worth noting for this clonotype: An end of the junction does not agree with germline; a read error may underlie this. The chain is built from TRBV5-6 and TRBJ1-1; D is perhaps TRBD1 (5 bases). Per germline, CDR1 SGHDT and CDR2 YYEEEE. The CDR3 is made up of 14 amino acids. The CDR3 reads CASSFKGSNTEASF. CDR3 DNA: TGTGCCAGCAGCTTCAAGGGGTCGAACACTGAAGCTTCCTTT. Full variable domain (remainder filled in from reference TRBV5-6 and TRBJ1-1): DAGVTQSPTHLIKTRGQQVTLRCSPKSGHDTVSWYQQALGQGPQFIFQYYEEEERQRGNFPDRFSGHQFPNYSSELNVNALLLGDSALYLCASSFKGSNTEASFGQGTRLTVV.

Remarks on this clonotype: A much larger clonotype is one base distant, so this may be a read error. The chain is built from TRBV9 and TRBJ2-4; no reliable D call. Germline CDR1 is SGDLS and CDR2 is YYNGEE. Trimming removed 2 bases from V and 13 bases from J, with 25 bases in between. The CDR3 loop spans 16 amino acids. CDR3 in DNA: TGTGCCAGCAGCGTGAGCTTCCTTGGGGAACCCTACGGGCAGTACTTC. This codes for CASSVSFLGEPYGQYF.

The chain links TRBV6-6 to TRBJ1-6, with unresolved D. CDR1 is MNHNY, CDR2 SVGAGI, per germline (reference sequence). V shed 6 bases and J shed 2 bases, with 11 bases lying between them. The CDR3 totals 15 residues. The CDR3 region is CASSARPPYNSPLHF. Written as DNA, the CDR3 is TGTGCCAGCAGCGCCCGTCCCCCCTATAATTCACCCCTCCACTTT.